This TCR beta chain was sequenced during a study of CD8 T cells in ankylosing spondylitis. Via MiXCR, TCRdb re-called the 5' RACE reads, giving one row per CDR3 protein. The top ten hold roughly 7.3% of the sample, which has 250,000 to 300,000 distinct CDR3 sequences, around 20% seen once. In this sample, this clonotype turned up a few times. What was sequenced was blood, either unsorted or a sorted T cell fraction (not recorded which). The clonotype was recovered from a male donor with ankylosing spondylitis or in good health (not recorded which).

In nucleotides, the CDR3 is TGCAGTGCTAGTCTAGCGGGGGGCACAGATACGCAGTATTTT. Translation: CSASLAGGTDTQYF. The chain uses TRBV20-1 and TRBJ2-3; 10 bases agree with TRBD2. V was clipped by 3 bases and J by 1 base; unmatched bases: 1. CDR3 length equals 14 residues. CDR1 is DFQATT and CDR2 is SNEGSKA in the germline V gene (reference sequence).